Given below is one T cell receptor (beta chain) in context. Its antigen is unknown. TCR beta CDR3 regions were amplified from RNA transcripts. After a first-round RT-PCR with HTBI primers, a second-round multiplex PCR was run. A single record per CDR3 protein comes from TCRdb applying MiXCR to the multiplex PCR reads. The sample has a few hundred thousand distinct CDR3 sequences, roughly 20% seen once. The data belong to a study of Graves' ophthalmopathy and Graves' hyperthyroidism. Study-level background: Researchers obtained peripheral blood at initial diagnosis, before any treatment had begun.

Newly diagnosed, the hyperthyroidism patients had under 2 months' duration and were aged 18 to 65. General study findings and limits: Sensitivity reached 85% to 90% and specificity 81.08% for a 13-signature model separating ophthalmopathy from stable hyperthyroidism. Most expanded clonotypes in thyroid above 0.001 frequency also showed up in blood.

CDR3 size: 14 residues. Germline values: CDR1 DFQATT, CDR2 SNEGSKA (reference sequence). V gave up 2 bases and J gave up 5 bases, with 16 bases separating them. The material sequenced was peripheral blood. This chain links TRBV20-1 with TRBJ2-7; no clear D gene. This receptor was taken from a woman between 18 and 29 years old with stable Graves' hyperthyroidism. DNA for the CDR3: TGCAGTGCTAGAATTGCTCTAGGAAGGGACGAGCAGTACTTC. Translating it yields CSARIALGRDEQYF.